Below are 32 T cell receptor beta chains sequenced from a single sample in a study of blood T cell repertoires in COVID-19. Measured with immunoSEQ multiplex PCR; TCRdb has only the in-frame clones, and not every one. This sample has about 120,000 clones; approximately 80% occur once, and the top ten carry about 8.5%. Sequencing used peripheral blood. Receptors were obtained from a woman aged 40 to 49 with acute or convalescent COVID-19.

The chain employs TRBV6-5 and TRBJ1-2; weak D call: TRBD1 (6 bases). This CDR3 is built from 14 residues. Germline loops: CDR1 MNHEY, CDR2 SVGAGI. V lost 0 bases and J lost 10, with 15 bases in between. CDR3: CASSYSGTGIDYTF. The CDR3 DNA reads as TGTGCCAGCAGTTACTCGGGAACAGGGATAGACTACACCTTC.

The chain uses TRBV9 and TRBJ1-1; TRBD1 is a possible D gene (6 bases). The CDR3 runs 16 residues. V lost 4 bases to trimming and J lost 5 bases, with 21 bases between them. Germline CDR1 SGDLS, CDR2 YYNGEE. DNA of the CDR3: TGTGCCAGCAGCCCTACACTGACAGGCCTGGGGACTGAAGCTTTCTTT. This encodes CASSPTLTGLGTEAFF.

The chain uses TRBV3-1 (or the pseudogene TRBV3-2) and TRBJ2-3; TRBD2 matches at 9 bases. V shed 4 bases, J shed 5 bases, and the junction held 4 bases outside the gene matches. The CDR3 has 14 residues. Per germline, CDR1 LGHDT and CDR2 YNNKEL (reference sequence). The chain's CDR3 is CASSRRGGQDTQYF. CDR3 coding DNA: TGTGCCAGCAGCCGGCGGGGGGGCCAAGATACGCAGTATTTT.

This clone appeared a few times. Within the sample, other DNA sequences also encode this same CDR3. The chain links TRBV5-8 to TRBJ1-1, with a possible D match to TRBD1 (6 bases). This CDR3 contains 15 residues. The germline gives CDR1 SGHTS, CDR2 YDEGEE. Trimming cost V 4 bases and J 0 bases, with 13 bases left between them. CDR3 sequence: CASSRRGGVNTEAFF. The CDR3 bases are TGTGCCAGCAGCCGGAGGGGGGGGGTGAACACTGAAGCTTTCTTT.

This rearrangement joins TRBV7-3 to TRBJ2-3; the match to TRBD2 covers 10 bases. Germline assignment: CDR1 SGHTA and CDR2 FQGTGA. V gave up 2 bases and J gave up 4 bases; unmatched junction bases: 6. The CDR3 is 16 amino acids. Here the CDR3 reads CASSLGASGGADTQYF. CDR3 in DNA: TGTGCCAGCAGCTTAGGTGCTAGCGGGGGTGCAGATACGCAGTATTTT.

The chain combines TRBV7-2 with TRBJ1-1; no clear D gene. The CDR3 sequence is 15 residues long. Per the germline V gene, CDR1 is SGHTA and CDR2 is FQGNSA. V was cut by 2 bases and J by 1 base, with 11 bases left in between. The CDR3 loop is CASSLYGHRNTEAFF. CDR3 in DNA: TGTGCCAGCAGCTTATACGGTCACAGGAACACTGAAGCTTTCTTT.

This chain links TRBV4-1 with TRBJ1-3; possible D gene TRBD1, 5 bases. Germline lookup yields CDR1 MGHRA and CDR2 YSYEKL. The V gene lost 2 bases and the J gene lost 4 bases, with 15 bases spanning the gap. CDR3 length: 16 amino acids. This chain's CDR3 is CASSQLSGIWGNTIYF. The CDR3 DNA reads TGCGCCAGCAGCCAATTGTCAGGGATTTGGGGAAACACCATATATTTT.

J is TRBJ2-1 and V is TRBV3-1 (or the pseudogene TRBV3-2), with 11 positions matching TRBD2. CDR3 length: 16 amino acids. Germline V CDR1 and CDR2: LGHDT, YNNKEL (reference sequence). J gave up 10 bases and V 1 base, and 9 bases lay outside the gene matches. The DNA for the CDR3 is TGTGCCAGCAGCCAAGGACTAGCGGGATCCTCCGGGGAGCAGTTCTTC. Protein product: CASSQGLAGSSGEQFF.

This clone was seen a handful of times. The rearrangement links TRBV6-5 to TRBJ2-1; TRBD2 aligns across 8 bases. The trim removed 6 bases at V and 9 bases at J, leaving 13 bases unmatched. Per germline, CDR1 MNHEY and CDR2 SVGAGI. This CDR3 is built from 15 residues. The CDR3 nucleotides read TGTGCCAGCAGGTCTGGGGGACTAGGAGGGGGTGAGCAGTTCTTC. Its protein is CASRSGGLGGGEQFF.

The DNA of the CDR3 is TGTGCCTGGAGTTCGTTCCGGTTCGAGCAGTACTTC. This codes for CAWSSFRFEQYF. The chain is built from TRBV30 and TRBJ2-7; D is ambiguous. The CDR3 consists of 12 residues. Germline lookup yields CDR1 GTSNPN and CDR2 SVGIG (reference sequence). The V end lost 2 bases, the J end lost 6 bases, and 11 bases lay between the germline ends. Full variable domain (rest looked up from reference TRBV30 and TRBJ2-7): SQTIHQWPATLVQPVGSPLSLECTVEGTSNPNLYWYRQAAGRGLQLLFYSVGIGQISSEVPQNLSASRPQDRQFILSSKKLLLSDSGFYLCAWSSFRFEQYFGPGTRLTVT.

The gene calls are TRBV7-2 and TRBJ2-1, with 7 bases fitting TRBD2. The trim removed 2 bases at V and 5 bases at J, leaving 6 bases unmatched. The CDR3 spans 15 residues. Germline-derived CDR1 and CDR2 are SGHTA and FQGNSA. The CDR3 DNA sequence: TGTGCCAGCAGCTTATATCTCGGGGGGAACAATGAGCAGTTCTTC. Protein sequence: CASSLYLGGNNEQFF.

This clone was detected only once. The V call is TRBV2, the J call TRBJ2-5, with no clear D. Germline CDR1 reads SNHLY; CDR2 reads FYNNEI. This CDR3 region has 12 residues. The V end was cut by 5 bases, the J end by 5 bases, with 9 bases between. The CDR3: CASSYSMETQYF. CDR3 DNA: TGTGCCAGCAGTTACTCCATGGAGACCCAGTACTTC. The whole variable domain, remainder taken from reference TRBV2 and TRBJ2-5, is EPEVTQTPSHQVTQMGQEVILRCVPISNHLYFYWYRQILGQKVEFLVSFYNNEISEKSEIFDDQFSVERPDGSNFTLKIRSTKLEDSAMYFCASSYSMETQYFGPGTRLLVL.

This clone was recorded only once. The rearrangement uses TRBV9 and TRBJ1-5; 7 bases are a match to TRBD1. This CDR3 spans 15 amino acids. V was clipped by 4 bases and J by 7 bases; unmatched bases: 11. From germline, CDR1 is SGDLS and CDR2 YYNGEE. The CDR3 DNA reads as TGTGCCAGCAGCCAGAAGGGACAGTATGGACAGCCCCAGCATTTT. This sequence encodes CASSQKGQYGQPQHF.

The chain uses TRBV19 and TRBJ1-5; maybe TRBD1 (5 bases). This CDR3 contains 13 residues. V was trimmed by 6 bases and J by 7 bases, leaving 13 bases between them. Germline CDR1 is LNHDA and CDR2 is SQIVND (reference sequence). The CDR3 loop is CASRDRDHQPQHF. The CDR3, as DNA: TGTGCCAGTAGAGACAGAGATCACCAGCCCCAGCATTTT. Filled out from reference TRBV19 and TRBJ1-5, the complete variable domain reads DGGITQSPKYLFRKEGQNVTLSCEQNLNHDAMYWYRQDPGQGLRLIYYSQIVNDFQKGDIAEGYSVSREKKESFPLTVTSAQKNPTAFYLCASRDRDHQPQHFGDGTRLSIL.

The rearrangement uses TRBV6-2 or TRBV6-3 and TRBJ1-5, with 12 bases lining up with TRBD1. V shed 6 bases, J shed 2 bases, and the junction held 5 bases outside the gene matches. Germline V gene lookup returns CDR1 MNHEY and CDR2 SVGEGT. The CDR3 consists of 16 residues. CDR3 in DNA: TGTGCCAGCAGCGCGGGACAGGGGGCAGGCAATCAGCCCCAGCATTTT. It is translated as CASSAGQGAGNQPQHF.

This clone has only a few counts. The rearrangement uses TRBV6-5 and TRBJ1-2; 7 bases map to TRBD1. The trim removed 5 bases at V and 2 bases at J, leaving 2 bases unmatched. There are 13 residues in the CDR3. The germline CDR1 and CDR2 sequences are MNHEY and SVGAGI. CDR3 sequence reads: CASSPDRNYGYTF. The CDR3 DNA sequence: TGTGCCAGCAGTCCGGACAGGAACTATGGCTACACCTTC.

The chain has TRBV30 and TRBJ2-4, with a weak D call TRBD1 (5 bases). Between the trimmed V and J ends, which lost 1 base and 3 bases, there was a span of 13 bases. The germline CDR1 and CDR2 sequences are GTSNPN and SVGIG (reference sequence). The length of the CDR3 is 15 residues. CDR3 residues: CAWSEKGPIKNIQYF. The CDR3 DNA follows: TGTGCCTGGAGTGAAAAGGGGCCCATCAAAAACATTCAGTACTTC.

V and J are TRBV12-5 and TRBJ2-4, with D perhaps matching TRBD1 (6 bases). V lost 6 bases and J lost 7, with 10 bases in between. CDR1 LGHNT and CDR2 FRNRAP come from the germline V gene. The CDR3 totals 12 residues. As DNA, the CDR3 is TGTGCTAGTGGCAGGGGTGCCAACATTCAGTACTTC. Protein sequence: CASGRGANIQYF.

This chain joins TRBV5-6 and TRBJ1-1, with a tentative D call TRBD1 (6 bases). Trimming removed 4 bases from V and 0 bases from J, with 10 bases in between. The germline gives CDR1 SGHDT, CDR2 YYEEEE. There are 14 residues in the CDR3. The CDR3 bases are TGTGCCAGCAGCGCCAGGGGCGTGAACACTGAAGCTTTCTTT. Translated: CASSARGVNTEAFF.

This sequence joins TRBV29-1 and TRBJ1-1; 12 positions match TRBD1. This CDR3 is 15 amino acids long. The germline CDR1 and CDR2 sequences are SQVTM and ANQGSEA. V dropped 4 bases and J dropped 3; count of bases not matched to a gene: 6. The CDR3 bases are TGCAGCGTTGCGCCTCGGGACAGGGGGCACACTGAAGCTTTCTTT. Translating it yields CSVAPRDRGHTEAFF. Full variable domain (rest looked up from reference TRBV29-1 and TRBJ1-1): SAVISQKPSRDICQRGTSLTIQCQVDSQVTMMFWYRQQPGQSLTLIATANQGSEATYESGFVIDKFPISRPNLTFSTLTVSNMSPEDSSIYLCSVAPRDRGHTEAFFGQGTRLTVV.

J is TRBJ2-6 and V is TRBV6-6; D might be TRBD2 (6 bases). The germline gives CDR1 MNHNY, CDR2 SVGAGI (reference sequence). Trimming stripped 8 bases from V and 4 bases from J, with 18 bases between. This CDR3 region has 16 residues. The CDR3 DNA is TGTGCCAGCTCATTACGGAGGGAGACCGGGGCCAACGTCCTGACTTTC. Amino acids: CASSLRRETGANVLTF.

The chain joins TRBV6-1 to TRBJ2-4; TRBD1 aligns across 10 bases. With V trimmed by 1 base and J by 6 bases, 6 bases remained unmatched. CDR3 length: 16 amino acids. In germline, CDR1 is MNHNS, CDR2 SASEGT. CDR3 DNA: TGTGCCAGCAGTGAAGGCGGGACAGGGGCCCGAAACATTCAGTACTTC. It translates to CASSEGGTGARNIQYF.

The chain uses TRBV2 and TRBJ2-2; D may be TRBD2 (5 bases). Germline V gene lookup returns CDR1 SNHLY and CDR2 FYNNEI. CDR3 length equals 15 residues. Trimming left V 6 bases short and J 1 base short, with 12 bases between. The CDR3, as DNA: TGTGCCAGCAGGGCAAAGACTAAGAACACCGGGGAGCTGTTTTTT. Residues: CASRAKTKNTGELFF.

This sequence joins TRBV30 and TRBJ2-3; D might be TRBD2 (5 bases). CDR1 is GTSNPN and CDR2 is SVGIG in the germline V gene (reference sequence). The CDR3 runs 16 residues. The ends were cut back, 0 bases at V and 4 bases at J, with 17 bases in the middle. This chain's CDR3 is CAWSVGSIKGADTQYF. CDR3 DNA sequence: TGTGCCTGGAGTGTAGGGAGCATAAAAGGCGCAGATACGCAGTATTTT.

The chain links TRBV7-2 to TRBJ2-7; TRBD1 agrees at 7 bases. Germline V gene lookup returns CDR1 SGHTA and CDR2 FQGNSA. This CDR3 region has 15 residues. The ends lost 5 bases at V and 7 bases at J; junction bases unmatched: 14. The CDR3 DNA sequence: TGTGCCAGCAGCGACCGACAGGGTCCCTCTACGGAGCAGTACTTC. Its translation is CASSDRQGPSTEQYF.

The V and J genes are TRBV21-1 and TRBJ1-4. TRBV21-1 is tagged as a pseudogene. The CDR3 totals 15 residues. CDR3 sequence (DNA): TGTGCCAGCAGCAAGTCGGAGGCTTCCTCCGAAAAACTGTTTTTT. Translation gives CASSKSEASSEKLFF.

The chain uses TRBV9 and TRBJ1-4, with D possibly matching TRBD1 (6 bases). The V end was cut by 2 bases, the J end by 2 bases, with 19 bases between. The CDR3 totals 18 residues. Germline V CDR1 and CDR2: SGDLS, YYNGEE. The chain's CDR3 is CASSVRGGRRGTNEKLFF. For the CDR3, the DNA is TGTGCCAGCAGCGTCCGAGGGGGACGGCGGGGGACTAATGAAAAACTGTTTTTT.

This clone was observed many times. The V gene is TRBV19, the J gene TRBJ1-2, with D uncertain. The germline V gene has CDR1 LNHDA and CDR2 SQIVND (reference sequence). This CDR3 spans 15 amino acids. Trimming left V 4 bases short and J 2 bases short, with 14 bases between. The CDR3 region is CASSTPERGNYGYTF. The CDR3 DNA is TGTGCCAGTAGTACCCCGGAGCGAGGGAACTATGGCTACACCTTC. Combining the CDR3 with reference TRBV19 and TRBJ1-2 gives the whole variable domain DGGITQSPKYLFRKEGQNVTLSCEQNLNHDAMYWYRQDPGQGLRLIYYSQIVNDFQKGDIAEGYSVSREKKESFPLTVTSAQKNPTAFYLCASSTPERGNYGYTFGSGTRLTVV.

The V call is TRBV27, the J call TRBJ2-5; no clear D gene. The CDR3 covers 13 residues. In germline, CDR1 is MNHEY, CDR2 SMNVEV (reference sequence). Trimming shortened V by 8 bases and J by 4 bases, and 14 bases separated the two germline ends. CDR3 sequence (DNA): TGTGCCAGCGGTTATTGGGCAGGAGAGACCCAGTACTTC. Translating it yields CASGYWAGETQYF.

The gene calls are TRBV2 and TRBJ1-6; 9 nucleotides match TRBD1. With V trimmed by 5 bases and J by 9 bases, 5 bases remained unmatched. CDR3 length: 14 residues. Germline CDR1 is SNHLY and CDR2 is FYNNEI. CDR3 coding DNA: TGTGCCAGCAGTTCGGGACAGGGTTTTTCACCCCTCCACTTT. It codes for CASSSGQGFSPLHF.

This clone is a singleton in its sample. This sequence joins TRBV28 and TRBJ2-5; 9 bases match TRBD2. The V gene end was trimmed by 2 bases and the J gene end by 2 bases; junction bases not matched to a gene: 9. The germline V gene has CDR1 MDHEN and CDR2 SYDVKM. The CDR3 loop spans 17 amino acids. The CDR3 protein is CASSLRLAGRGQETQYF. The CDR3 bases are TGTGCCAGCAGTTTAAGGCTAGCGGGGCGGGGGCAAGAGACCCAGTACTTC.

V and J are TRBV29-1 and TRBJ1-4, with D possibly matching TRBD1 (6 bases). There are 15 residues in the CDR3. Looked up from germline, CDR1 is SQVTM and CDR2 is ANQGSEA. Trimming removed 6 bases from V and 7 bases from J, with 21 bases in between. CDR3 sequence reads: CSVARSRGRFEKLFF. The CDR3 DNA reads as TGCAGCGTGGCCCGTAGCAGGGGAAGGTTTGAAAAACTGTTTTTT.